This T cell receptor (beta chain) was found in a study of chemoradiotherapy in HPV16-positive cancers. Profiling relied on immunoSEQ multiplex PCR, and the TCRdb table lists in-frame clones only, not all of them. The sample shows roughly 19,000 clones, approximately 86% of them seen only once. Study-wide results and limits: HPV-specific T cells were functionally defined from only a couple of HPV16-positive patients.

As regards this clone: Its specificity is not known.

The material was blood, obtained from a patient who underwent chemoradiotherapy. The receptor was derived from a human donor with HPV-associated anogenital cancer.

The CDR3 loop reads CASSFGQGAGGYTF. In DNA form, the CDR3 reads TGTGCCAGCAGCTTCGGACAGGGGGCTGGGGGCTACACCTTC. The chain combines TRBV7-9 with TRBJ1-2; 11 positions agree with TRBD1. The CDR3 sequence is 14 residues long. Germline values: CDR1 SEHNR, CDR2 FQNEAQ (reference sequence). J gave up 8 bases and V 3 bases, and 5 bases lay outside the gene matches.